Sequencing of this TCR beta chain was carried out in a study of cytomegalovirus exposure and HLA in healthy donors. Overall study context: An earlier analysis found 110 million or so unique TCR beta sequences from approximately 170 million T cells. Ancestry clustering placed 70% to 85% of around 400 genotyped donors in the Caucasian-associated cluster.

Study results and caveats: Among the most significant clusters, several appeared linked to common viral pathogens in a later analysis. Reported findings show TCR beta sequences accurately forecast HLA-A and HLA-B alleles in most subjects.

This clone was detected a few times. Its target is not known. With V trimmed by 5 bases and J by 1 base, 12 bases remained unmatched. The length of the CDR3 is 17 residues. CDR1 MDHEN and CDR2 SYDVKM come from the germline V gene. 13 Jbeta primers and 60 Vbeta primers were used for the PCR. Profiling relied on immunoSEQ multiplex PCR, and the TCRdb table lists in-frame clones only, not all of them. The sample records tens of thousands of clones, about 9.4% being singletons. This TCR was recovered from a man aged 55-75 years in good health and CMV-seropositive. Sequencing was carried out using PBMCs. The chain links TRBV28 to TRBJ2-5; 8 nucleotides match TRBD2. CDR3 loop: CASSPRPVSGGQETQYF. As DNA, the CDR3 is TGTGCCAGCAGTCCCCGCCCCGTGAGCGGGGGCCAAGAGACCCAGTACTTC.